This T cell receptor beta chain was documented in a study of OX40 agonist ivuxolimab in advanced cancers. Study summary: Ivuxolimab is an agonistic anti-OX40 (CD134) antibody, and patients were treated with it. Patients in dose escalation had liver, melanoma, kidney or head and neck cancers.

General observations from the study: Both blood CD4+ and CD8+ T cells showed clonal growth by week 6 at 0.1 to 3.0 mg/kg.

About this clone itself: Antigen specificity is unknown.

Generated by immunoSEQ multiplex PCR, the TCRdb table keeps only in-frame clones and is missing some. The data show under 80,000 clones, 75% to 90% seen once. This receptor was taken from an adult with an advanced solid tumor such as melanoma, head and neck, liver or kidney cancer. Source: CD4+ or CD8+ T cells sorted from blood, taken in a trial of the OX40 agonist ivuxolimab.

The CDR3 nucleotides are TGTGCCAGCAGCCAAGATTCTGGGACTTCGCAGTATTTT. This codes for CASSQDSGTSQYF. This chain connects TRBV14 to TRBJ2-3; maybe TRBD2 (6 bases). V lost 0 bases and J 10 bases, leaving 11 bases between the germline ends. Looked up from germline, CDR1 is SGHDN and CDR2 is FVKESK. The CDR3 spans 13 residues.